This TCR beta chain was sequenced for a study of blood T cell repertoires in COVID-19 (TCRdb year 2020). Turning to the overall study: Samples covering the acute and convalescent phases of COVID-19 were provided by collaborators in the United States, Italy and Spain. The material from the prospective study consisted of cDNA or gDNA derived from T cells, B-cell-depleted T cells, or PBMCs. Nearly every sample came with metadata listing a de-identified subject ID, COVID-19 status, age in years and sex. The repertoires were released in a freely available public database intended as a resource for research on the immune response to SARS-CoV-2. HLA class I and class II types, where available, came from metadata supplied by the sample provider rather than from assay-based typing. Subjects who had been exposed to COVID-19, were actively infected with it, or had recovered from it provided the deeply sampled blood TCRbeta repertoires that made up the dataset. The samples were drawn from two sources: the first 160 participants of the ongoing ImmuneRACE study, and 1,000 to 1,500 subjects contributed by 6 global collaborators. Study-wide findings and limitations: Clinical and demographic metadata were provided uncurated, with the amount varying by source and participant.

At one collaborating source in Seattle, patients were enrolled during active infection and were followed longitudinally through the course of disease. Whole blood was collected in K2EDTA tubes by collaborating institutions according to the institutions' own protocols. For TCRbeta analysis, collaborator samples were shipped as frozen whole blood, as isolated PBMCs, or as DNA extracted from either sample type. About this clone: No antigen is known for it. No base quality values were provided; no much bigger clone lies one nucleotide off.

V is reduced by 3 bases and J by 0 bases, leaving a spacing of 9 bases between them. The CDR3, cysteine through phenylalanine, is 14 amino acids long. This entry keeps only the CDR3 DNA: 42 bases, framed from base 1. From the germline V gene (reference sequence), CDR1 is LNHNV and CDR2 is YYDKDF. TCRbeta CDR3 regions were amplified from genomic DNA by means of the immunoSEQ Assay, a bias-controlled multiplex PCR. On the authors' methods: Within the assay, amplification of reference gene primers was used to estimate how many nucleated cells each sample contained. To quantify the absolute abundance of each unique TCRbeta CDR3 rearrangement, sequence reads were collapsed and filtered. For each sample, productive Simpson clonality was calculated by taking the square root of Simpson's diversity index across productive rearrangements. TCRdb carries this immuneACCESS record with in-frame sequences only. Its versions omit some clonotypes, under half of them owing to an unresolved V gene in the studies checked, with the rest unexplained. The V and J calls and clone size come from that table; D and trimming were worked out from the DNA. The sample records about 240,000 clones, roughly 86% of which are singletons. About a tenth of the sample is taken by the ten largest.

This receptor was identified in a woman aged 45-60 years with COVID-19, enrolled during active disease. The sequence is built from TRBV15 and TRBJ2-7, and perhaps TRBD2 as D gene, on 5 matching bases. The sequencing sample was made of peripheral blood. This receptor has the CDR3 CATSSDDYSYEQYF. Here is the DNA: TGTGCCACCAGCAGTGATGACTACTCCTACGAGCAGTACTTC. The full variable domain, with segments outside the CDR3 supplied by the reference TRBV15 and TRBJ2-7 proteins, appears as DAMVIQNPRYQVTQFGKPVTLSCSQTLNHNVMYWYQQKSSQAPKLLFHYYDKDFNNEADTPDNFQSRRPNTSFCFLDIRSPGLGDTAMYLCATSSDDYSYEQYFGPGTRLTVT.